This T cell receptor (beta chain) appears in the sequencing data of a study of blood T cell repertoires in COVID-19. About the research overall: The samples span acute and convalescent COVID-19 from the United States, Italy and Spain.

Per the authors' pipeline: Estimated nucleated cell counts came from reference gene primer amplification. Repertoires were generated with immunoSEQ multiplex PCR, while TCRdb's copy carries only in-frame clones and drops some. V and J calls and clone size follow that table, whereas D and trimming were derived from the DNA. The table shows over 30,000 clones, with around 80% occurring only once. CDR1 is MGHRA, CDR2 YSYEKL, per germline. This CDR3 comprises 18 residues. V was clipped by 3 bases and J by 0 bases, with 18 bases between them. Sequenced input: peripheral blood. This TCR was sampled from an elderly man with active or convalescent COVID-19. The chain combines TRBV4-1 with TRBJ2-1; TRBD2 is a possible D gene (5 bases). The CDR3 DNA is TGCGCCAGCAGCCACGAAGGAGGCGGGTTTAGCTCCTACAATGAGCAGTTCTTC. Translated: CASSHEGGGFSSYNEQFF.